One and the same sample provided the 4 T cell receptor beta chains below, sequenced in a study of cytomegalovirus exposure and HLA in healthy donors. Use of 60 Vbeta and 13 Jbeta primers characterized the PCR. Clones were sequenced by immunoSEQ multiplex PCR, and TCRdb holds only the in-frame ones, with some missing. Seen here are around 100,000 clones, around four fifths observed once, and the top ten hold approximately 2.8%. The sample taken for sequencing was PBMCs. All receptors come from a man in his forties in good health and CMV-seronegative.

The chain joins TRBV7-3 to TRBJ2-5; 8 bases are a match to TRBD2. The CDR3 sequence is 15 residues long. V shed 5 bases, J shed 2 bases, and the junction held 7 bases outside the gene matches. Looked up from germline, CDR1 is SGHTA and CDR2 is FQGTGA. The CDR3 region has the DNA TGTGCCAGCAGCCCCTCGGGGACTAGGCAAGAGACCCAGTACTTC. Residues: CASSPSGTRQETQYF.

CDR3 protein: CATSPPRGSGNTIYF. The DNA for the CDR3 is TGTGCCACCAGCCCACCCCGGGGCTCTGGAAACACCATATATTTT. The chain uses TRBV15 and TRBJ1-3, with D unresolved. The CDR3 contains 15 residues. CDR1 is LNHNV, CDR2 YYDKDF, per germline (reference sequence). The ends were cut back, 5 bases at V and 0 bases at J, with 11 bases in the middle.

V gene TRBV10-3 combines with J gene TRBJ1-5, with 8 bases that match TRBD1. V trimming: 10 bases; J trimming: 0 bases; junction bases outside the gene matches: 11. Germline V CDR1 and CDR2: ENHRY, SYGVKD. The CDR3 has 16 residues. This CDR3 reads CATSAGGPYSNQPQHF. The CDR3 DNA sequence: TGTGCCACTTCGGCAGGGGGCCCCTATAGCAATCAGCCCCAGCATTTT.

The chain couples TRBV7-9 to TRBJ2-5; no firm D call. This CDR3 has 15 residues. Germline loops: CDR1 SEHNR, CDR2 FQNEAQ (reference sequence). Deletions cut 1 base from V and 2 bases from J, with 11 bases between. DNA of the CDR3: TGTGCCAGCAGCTTAGGGCCGATTTTACAAGAGACCCAGTACTTC. It yields the protein CASSLGPILQETQYF. The full variable domain, completed using reference TRBV7-9 and TRBJ2-5, is DTGVSQNPRHKITKRGQNVTFRCDPISEHNRLYWYRQTLGQGPEFLTYFQNEAQLEKSRLLSDRFSAERPKGSFSTLEIQRTEQGDSAMYLCASSLGPILQETQYFGPGTRLLVL.